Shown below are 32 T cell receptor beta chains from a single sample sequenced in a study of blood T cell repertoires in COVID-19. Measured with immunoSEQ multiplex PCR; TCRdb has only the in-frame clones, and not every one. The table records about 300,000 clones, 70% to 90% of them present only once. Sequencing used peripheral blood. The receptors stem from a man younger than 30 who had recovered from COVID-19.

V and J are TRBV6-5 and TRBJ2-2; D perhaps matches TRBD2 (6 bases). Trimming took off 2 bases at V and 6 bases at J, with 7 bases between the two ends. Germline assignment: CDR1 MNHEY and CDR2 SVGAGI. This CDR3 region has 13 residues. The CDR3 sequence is CASSYGGPGELFF. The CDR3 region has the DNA TGTGCCAGCAGTTACGGAGGGCCCGGGGAGCTGTTTTTT.

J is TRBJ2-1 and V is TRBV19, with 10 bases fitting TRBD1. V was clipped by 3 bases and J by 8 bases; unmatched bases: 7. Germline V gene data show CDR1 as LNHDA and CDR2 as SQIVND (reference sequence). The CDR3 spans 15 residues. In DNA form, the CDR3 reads TGTGCCAGTAGTATGGGGGACAGGGGCACGGATGAGCAGTTCTTC. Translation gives CASSMGDRGTDEQFF.

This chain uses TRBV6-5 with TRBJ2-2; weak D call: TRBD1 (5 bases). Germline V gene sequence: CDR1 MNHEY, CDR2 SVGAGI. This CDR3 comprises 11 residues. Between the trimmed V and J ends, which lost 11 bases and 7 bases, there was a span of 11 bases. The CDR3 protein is CASRGVGELFF. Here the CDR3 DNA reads TGTGCCTCAAGGGGCGTCGGGGAGCTGTTTTTT.

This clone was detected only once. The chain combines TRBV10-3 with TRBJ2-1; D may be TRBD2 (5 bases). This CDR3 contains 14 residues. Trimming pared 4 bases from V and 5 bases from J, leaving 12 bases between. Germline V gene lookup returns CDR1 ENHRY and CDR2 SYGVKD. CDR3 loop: CAISVSSGDNEQFF. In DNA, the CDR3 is TGTGCCATCAGTGTTTCGAGCGGCGACAATGAGCAGTTCTTC.

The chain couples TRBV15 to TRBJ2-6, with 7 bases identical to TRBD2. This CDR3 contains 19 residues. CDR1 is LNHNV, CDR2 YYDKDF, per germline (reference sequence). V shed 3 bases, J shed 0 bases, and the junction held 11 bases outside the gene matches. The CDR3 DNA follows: TGTGCCACCAGCAGGATCCCCGGGGGGTACAACTCTGGGGCCAACGTCCTGACTTTC. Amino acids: CATSRIPGGYNSGANVLTF.

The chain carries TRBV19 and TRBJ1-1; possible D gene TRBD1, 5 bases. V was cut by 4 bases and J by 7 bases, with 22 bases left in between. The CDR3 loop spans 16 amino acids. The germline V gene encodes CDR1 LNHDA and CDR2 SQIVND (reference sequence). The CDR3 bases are TGTGCCAGTAGTAAAGGGTTCCGGGACGGGGGTGATGAAGCTTTCTTT. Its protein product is CASSKGFRDGGDEAFF.

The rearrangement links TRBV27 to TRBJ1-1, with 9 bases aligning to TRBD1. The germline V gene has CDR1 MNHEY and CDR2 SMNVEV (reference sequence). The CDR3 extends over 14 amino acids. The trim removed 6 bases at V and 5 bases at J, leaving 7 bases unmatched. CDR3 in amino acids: CASRLTGGWTEAFF. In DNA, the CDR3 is TGTGCCAGCAGGCTAACAGGGGGCTGGACTGAAGCTTTCTTT.

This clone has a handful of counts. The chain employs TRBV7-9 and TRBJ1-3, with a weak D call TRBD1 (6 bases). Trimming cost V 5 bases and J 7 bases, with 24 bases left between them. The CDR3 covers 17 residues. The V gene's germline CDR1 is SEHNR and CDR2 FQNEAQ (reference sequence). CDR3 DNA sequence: TGTGCCAGCAGCCCTCCCAGCCCTGCAGGGGCTAGTAACACCATATATTTT. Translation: CASSPPSPAGASNTIYF.

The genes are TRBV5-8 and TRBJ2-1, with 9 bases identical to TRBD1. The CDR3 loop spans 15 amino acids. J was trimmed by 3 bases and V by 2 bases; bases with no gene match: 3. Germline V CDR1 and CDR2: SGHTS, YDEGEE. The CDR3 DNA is TGTGCCAGCAGCTTTGGACAGGGGATCTACAATGAGCAGTTCTTC. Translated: CASSFGQGIYNEQFF.

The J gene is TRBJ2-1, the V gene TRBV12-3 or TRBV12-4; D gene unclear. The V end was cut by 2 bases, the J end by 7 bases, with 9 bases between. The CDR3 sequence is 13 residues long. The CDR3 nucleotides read TGTGCCAGCAGTTTATGGTCGGAGAATGAGCAGTTCTTC. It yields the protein CASSLWSENEQFF.

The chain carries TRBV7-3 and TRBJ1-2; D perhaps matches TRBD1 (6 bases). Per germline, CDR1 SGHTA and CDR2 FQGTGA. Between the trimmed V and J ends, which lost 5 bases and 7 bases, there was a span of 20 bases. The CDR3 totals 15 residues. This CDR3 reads CASSVAGGASAGYTF. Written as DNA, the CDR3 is TGTGCCAGCAGCGTTGCGGGGGGCGCCTCGGCTGGCTACACCTTC.

CDR3 DNA: TGTGCCAGCGGTCCTGGGACAGCTATGTACGAGCAGTACTTC. The encoded protein is CASGPGTAMYEQYF. This sequence joins TRBV7-9 and TRBJ2-7; 7 nucleotides match TRBD1. V was pared by 8 bases and J by 4 bases, with 11 bases of the junction left unmatched. This CDR3 contains 14 residues. Looked up from germline, CDR1 is SEHNR and CDR2 is FQNEAQ (reference sequence).

As DNA, the CDR3 is TGTGCCAGTAGTAGTAGCGGGAGGTACGAGCAGTACTTC. It codes for CASSSSGRYEQYF. The chain uses TRBV19 and TRBJ2-7; 10 positions match TRBD2. This CDR3 is 13 amino acids long. V lost 4 bases to trimming and J lost 4 bases; unmatched junction nucleotides: 1. Per the germline V gene, CDR1 is LNHDA and CDR2 is SQIVND (reference sequence). Using reference TRBV19 and TRBJ2-7 for the parts outside the CDR3, the full variable domain is DGGITQSPKYLFRKEGQNVTLSCEQNLNHDAMYWYRQDPGQGLRLIYYSQIVNDFQKGDIAEGYSVSREKKESFPLTVTSAQKNPTAFYLCASSSSGRYEQYFGPGTRLTVT.

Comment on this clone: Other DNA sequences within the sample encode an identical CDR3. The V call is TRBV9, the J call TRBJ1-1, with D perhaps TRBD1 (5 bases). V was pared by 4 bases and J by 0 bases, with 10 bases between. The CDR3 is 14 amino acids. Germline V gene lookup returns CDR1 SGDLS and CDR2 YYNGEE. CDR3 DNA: TGTGCCAGCAGCCCCGGGGGTTTGAACACTGAAGCTTTCTTT. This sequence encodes CASSPGGLNTEAFF.

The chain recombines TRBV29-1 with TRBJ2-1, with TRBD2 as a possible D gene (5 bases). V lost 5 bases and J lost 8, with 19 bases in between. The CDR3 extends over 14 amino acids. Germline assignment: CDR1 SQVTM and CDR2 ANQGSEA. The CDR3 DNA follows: TGCAGCGTTTATTTTGGACTTGGGCGGGATGAGCAGTTCTTC. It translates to CSVYFGLGRDEQFF.

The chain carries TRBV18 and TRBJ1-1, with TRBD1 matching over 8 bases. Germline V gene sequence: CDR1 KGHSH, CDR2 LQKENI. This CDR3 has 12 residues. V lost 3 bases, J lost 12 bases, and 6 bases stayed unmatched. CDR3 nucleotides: TGTGCCAGCTCACCTGACGGACAGGGCCCTTTCTTT. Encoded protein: CASSPDGQGPFF.

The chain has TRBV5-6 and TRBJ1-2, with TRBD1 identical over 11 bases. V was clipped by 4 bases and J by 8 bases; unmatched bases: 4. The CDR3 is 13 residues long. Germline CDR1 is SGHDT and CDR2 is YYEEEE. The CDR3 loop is CASSLDRGHGYTF. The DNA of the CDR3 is TGTGCCAGCAGCCTGGACAGGGGGCACGGCTACACCTTC.

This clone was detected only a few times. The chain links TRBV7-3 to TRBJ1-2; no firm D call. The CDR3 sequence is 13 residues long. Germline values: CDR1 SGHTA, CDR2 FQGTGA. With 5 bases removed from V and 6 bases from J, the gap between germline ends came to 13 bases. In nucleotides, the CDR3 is TGTGCCAGCAGCCGAAATCGGCGGGATGGCTACACCTTC. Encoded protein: CASSRNRRDGYTF.

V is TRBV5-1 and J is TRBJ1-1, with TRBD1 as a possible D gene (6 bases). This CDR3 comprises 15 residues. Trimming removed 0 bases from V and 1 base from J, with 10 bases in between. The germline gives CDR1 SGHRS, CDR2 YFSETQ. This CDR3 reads CASSLVTGTNTEAFF. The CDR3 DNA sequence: TGCGCCAGCAGCTTGGTTACAGGGACGAACACTGAAGCTTTCTTT.

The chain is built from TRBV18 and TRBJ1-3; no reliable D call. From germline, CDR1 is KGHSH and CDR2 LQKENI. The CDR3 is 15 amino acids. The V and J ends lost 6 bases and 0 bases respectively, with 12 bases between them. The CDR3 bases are TGTGCCAGCTCGCCTAATGACAACTCTGGAAACACCATATATTTT. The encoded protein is CASSPNDNSGNTIYF.

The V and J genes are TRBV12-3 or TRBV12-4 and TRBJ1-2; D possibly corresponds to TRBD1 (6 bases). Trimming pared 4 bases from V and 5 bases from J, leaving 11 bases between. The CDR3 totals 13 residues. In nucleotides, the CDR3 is TGTGCCAGCAGTTATGACAGGAGTTATGGCTACACCTTC. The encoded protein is CASSYDRSYGYTF.

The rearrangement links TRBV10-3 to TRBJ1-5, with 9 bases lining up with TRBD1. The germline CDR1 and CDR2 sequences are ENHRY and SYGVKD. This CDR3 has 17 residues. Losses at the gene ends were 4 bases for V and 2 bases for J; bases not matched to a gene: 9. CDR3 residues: CAISAGQGKNGNQPQHF. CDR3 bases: TGTGCCATCAGTGCGGGACAGGGAAAAAATGGCAATCAGCCCCAGCATTTT.

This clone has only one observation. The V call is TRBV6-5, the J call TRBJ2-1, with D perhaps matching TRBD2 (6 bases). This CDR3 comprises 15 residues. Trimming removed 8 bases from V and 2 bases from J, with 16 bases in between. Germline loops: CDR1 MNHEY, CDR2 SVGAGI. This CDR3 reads CASQAGFFTYNEQFF. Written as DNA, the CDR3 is TGTGCCAGCCAGGCGGGGTTTTTTACCTACAATGAGCAGTTCTTC.

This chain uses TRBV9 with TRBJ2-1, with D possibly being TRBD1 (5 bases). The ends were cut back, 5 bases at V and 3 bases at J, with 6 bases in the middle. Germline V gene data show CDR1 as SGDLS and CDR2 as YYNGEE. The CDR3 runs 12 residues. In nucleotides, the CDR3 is TGTGCCAGCAGTCAGGGCTACAATGAGCAGTTCTTC. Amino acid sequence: CASSQGYNEQFF. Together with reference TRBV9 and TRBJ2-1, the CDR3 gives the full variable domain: DSGVTQTPKHLITATGQRVTLRCSPRSGDLSVYWYQQSLDQGLQFLIQYYNGEERAKGNILERFSAQQFPDLHSELNLSSLELGDSALYFCASSQGYNEQFFGPGTRLTVL.

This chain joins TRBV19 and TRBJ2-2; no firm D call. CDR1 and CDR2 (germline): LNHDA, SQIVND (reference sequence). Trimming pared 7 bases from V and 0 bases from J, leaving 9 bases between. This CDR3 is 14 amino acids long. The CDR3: CASTMSPNTGELFF. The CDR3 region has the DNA TGTGCCAGTACCATGAGCCCGAACACCGGGGAGCTGTTTTTT. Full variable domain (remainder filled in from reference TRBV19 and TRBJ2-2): DGGITQSPKYLFRKEGQNVTLSCEQNLNHDAMYWYRQDPGQGLRLIYYSQIVNDFQKGDIAEGYSVSREKKESFPLTVTSAQKNPTAFYLCASTMSPNTGELFFGEGSRLTVL.

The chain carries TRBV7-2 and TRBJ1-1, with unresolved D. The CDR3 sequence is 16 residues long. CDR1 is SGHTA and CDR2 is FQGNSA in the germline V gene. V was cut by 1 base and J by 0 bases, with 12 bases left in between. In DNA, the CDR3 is TGTGCCAGCAGCTTAGAAGTCGGGGTAATGAACACTGAAGCTTTCTTT. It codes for CASSLEVGVMNTEAFF.

The CDR3 reads CASSLGQGNEQFF. The CDR3 DNA reads TGTGCCAGCAGTTTGGGGCAGGGAAATGAGCAGTTCTTC. The rearrangement joins TRBV12-3 or TRBV12-4 to TRBJ2-1; D perhaps matches TRBD1 (5 bases). The CDR3 consists of 13 residues. V lost 3 bases, J lost 7 bases, and 10 bases lay in between.

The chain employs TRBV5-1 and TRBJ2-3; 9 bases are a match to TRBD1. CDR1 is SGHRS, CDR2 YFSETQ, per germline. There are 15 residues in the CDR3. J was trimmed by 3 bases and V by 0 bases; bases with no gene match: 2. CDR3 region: CASSLADRGTDTQYF. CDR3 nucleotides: TGCGCCAGCAGCTTGGCAGACAGGGGGACAGATACGCAGTATTTT.

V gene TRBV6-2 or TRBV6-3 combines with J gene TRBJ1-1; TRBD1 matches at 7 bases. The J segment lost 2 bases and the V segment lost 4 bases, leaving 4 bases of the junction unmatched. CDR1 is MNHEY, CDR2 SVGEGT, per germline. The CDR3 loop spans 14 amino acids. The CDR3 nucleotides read TGTGCCAGCAGTTTCGGGACAGCTAACACTGAAGCTTTCTTT. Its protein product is CASSFGTANTEAFF.

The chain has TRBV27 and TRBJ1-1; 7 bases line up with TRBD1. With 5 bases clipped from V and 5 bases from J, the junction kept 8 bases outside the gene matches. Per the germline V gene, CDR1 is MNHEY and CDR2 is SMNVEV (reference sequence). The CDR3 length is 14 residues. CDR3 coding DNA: TGTGCCAGCAGTCTACAGGGGCTTGGTACTGAAGCTTTCTTT. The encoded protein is CASSLQGLGTEAFF.

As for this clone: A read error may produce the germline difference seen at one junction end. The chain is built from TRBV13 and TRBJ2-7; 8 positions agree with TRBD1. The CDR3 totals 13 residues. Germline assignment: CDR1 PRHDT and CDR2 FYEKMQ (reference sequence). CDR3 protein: CASRQGTDHGSIF. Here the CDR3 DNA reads TGTGCCAGCCGACAGGGGACGGATCATGGGTCGATCTTC.

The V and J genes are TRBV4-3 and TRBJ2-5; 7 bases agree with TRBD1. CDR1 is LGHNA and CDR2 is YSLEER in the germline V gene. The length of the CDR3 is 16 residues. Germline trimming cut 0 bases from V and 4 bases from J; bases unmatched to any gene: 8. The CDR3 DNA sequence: TGCGCCAGCAGCCAAGATCTTAAAGGGGGCGGAGAGACCCAGTACTTC. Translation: CASSQDLKGGGETQYF.